Following are 9 T cell receptor beta chains from one sample sequenced in a study of blood T cell repertoires in COVID-19 (dated by TCRdb to 2018 to 2020). The receptor library was made with the immunoSEQ multiplex PCR assay. The source is immuneACCESS, and TCRdb retained only in-frame sequences with V and J called. Part of the clones is not carried over; for the studies checked, unresolved V genes explain less than half of this, and the remainder is unexplained. This sample has approximately 180,000 clones in its table, and roughly 76% of those were observed once. Jointly, the top ten make up around 12% of the sample. The specimen sequenced was peripheral blood. These receptors all come from a woman aged 80 or older with COVID-19, enrolled during active disease.

This chain uses TRBV5-4 with TRBJ1-2, with 7 bases aligning to TRBD1. J was trimmed by 5 bases and V by 3 bases; bases with no gene match: 7. CDR3 length: 14 residues. Germline V gene sequence: CDR1 SGHNT, CDR2 YYREEE (reference sequence). Here the CDR3 reads CASSYGDSLYGYTF. The CDR3 DNA is TGTGCCAGCAGCTACGGGGACAGCTTATATGGCTACACCTTC.

The rearrangement uses TRBV10-2 and TRBJ2-4; TRBD1 might be the D (6 bases). Germline values: CDR1 WSHSY, CDR2 SAAADI. The CDR3 spans 21 residues. Trimming pared 6 bases from V and 0 bases from J, leaving 30 bases between. The chain's CDR3 is CASRETGDGKHGILAKNIQYF. In DNA, the CDR3 is TGCGCCAGCAGGGAGACAGGAGATGGGAAACATGGGATCTTAGCCAAAAACATTCAGTACTTC.

The chain employs TRBV2 and TRBJ1-5, with 8 bases that match TRBD1. J lost 4 bases, V lost 3 bases, and 2 bases had no gene match. The CDR3 is made up of 14 amino acids. CDR1 is SNHLY, CDR2 FYNNEI, per germline. The CDR3 DNA reads TGTGCCAGCAGTGACAGGGGGCGAAATCAGCCCCAGCATTTT. This translates into CASSDRGRNQPQHF.

This clone was seen only once. The rearrangement joins TRBV5-4 to TRBJ2-3; D gene ambiguous. The CDR3 runs 14 residues. Germline V lookup: CDR1 SGHNT, CDR2 YYREEE (reference sequence). The germline V and J ends were trimmed by 0 bases and 1 base, with 6 bases remaining between them. CDR3 sequence reads: CASSLGSGTDTQYF. The CDR3 DNA reads as TGTGCCAGCAGCTTGGGTTCTGGCACAGATACGCAGTATTTT.

The table lists this clone with a count of one. The rearrangement joins TRBV2 to TRBJ2-7; 8 bases are shared with TRBD2. The V gene end was trimmed by 5 bases and the J gene end by 7 bases; junction bases not matched to a gene: 7. Germline CDR1 SNHLY, CDR2 FYNNEI. The CDR3 sequence is 13 residues long. Here the CDR3 DNA reads TGTGCCAGCAGTTTAGCGGGGCCCTGGGAGCAGTACTTC. Its protein product is CASSLAGPWEQYF.

The rearrangement links TRBV5-8 to TRBJ2-7; D remains unclear. The CDR3 covers 12 residues. Germline V gene lookup returns CDR1 SGHTS and CDR2 YDEGEE. Deletions cut 4 bases from V and 2 bases from J, with 7 bases between. The DNA for the CDR3 is TGTGCCAGCAGCAGAGGCCCCTACGAGCAGTACTTC. Its translation: CASSRGPYEQYF. Using reference TRBV5-8 and TRBJ2-7 for the parts outside the CDR3, the full variable domain is EAGVTQSPTHLIKTRGQQATLRCSPISGHTSVYWYQQALGLGLQFLLWYDEGEERNRGNFPPRFSGRQFPNYSSELNVNALELEDSALYLCASSRGPYEQYFGPGTRLTVT.

The chain recombines TRBV23-1 with TRBJ2-6, with D maybe TRBD2 (7 bases). TRBV23-1 is annotated as an ORF whose role is uncertain. The CDR3 has 17 amino acids. The germline V and J ends were trimmed by 8 bases and 3 bases, with 20 bases remaining between them. The CDR3 loop reads CASLPSAGANGANVLTF. Here the CDR3 DNA reads TGCGCCAGCCTTCCTAGCGCGGGGGCTAATGGGGCCAACGTCCTGACTTTC.

V usage is TRBV9 and J usage is TRBJ2-3; 7 nucleotides agree with TRBD1. This CDR3 contains 15 residues. V lost 4 bases and J lost 2; bases outside the gene matches: 7. CDR1 and CDR2 (germline): SGDLS, YYNGEE. In nucleotides, the CDR3 is TGTGCCAGCAGCCCAGGGGGTCGAAACACAGATACGCAGTATTTT. It yields the protein CASSPGGRNTDTQYF.

With regard to this clone: The junction does not match germline at one end; this may be a read error. This chain connects TRBV27 to TRBJ2-1, with 10 nucleotides matching TRBD2. CDR1 is MNHEY, CDR2 SMNVEV, per germline (reference sequence). CDR3 length: 13 amino acids. CDR3 sequence reads: CASSRRAGGPKVF. In DNA, the CDR3 is TGTGCCAGCAGTCGGAGAGCGGGGGGGCCGAAGGTCTTC.